This TCR beta chain was found in a study of CD8 T cells in ankylosing spondylitis (dated by TCRdb to the late 2010s). Background for the entire study: The study set out to find disease-linked TCR variants by profiling T cell receptor beta repertoires in ankylosing spondylitis patients and healthy donors. The full study cohort was made up of over 20 ankylosing spondylitis patients and 108 healthy donors. Peripheral blood was sampled, and synovial fluid was additionally collected from ankylosing spondylitis patients. Results the study describes overall, beyond this receptor: According to the report, matched synovial fluid samples from ankylosing spondylitis patients were significantly enriched for the disease-linked clones. A CD8+ phenotype was shown by the disease-linked clones, which were found at relatively low frequencies in peripheral blood. A TCR beta motif of roughly 8 highly homologous amino acid variants appeared characteristic of blood from ankylosing spondylitis patients. Some motif variants had previously been reported in the synovial fluid and blood of reactive arthritis patients, which suggests shared mechanisms of disease initiation.

The run used an Illumina HiSeq 2500. Quantitative 5'-RACE with molecular barcodes was used to prepare TCR beta libraries. As for the authors' bioinformatics: Disease-linked TCR variants were identified with a new computational method built on a probabilistic model of VDJ rearrangement. The raw public reads went through TCRdb reprocessing: fastp at Q25, MiXCR clone calling, in-frame beta chains kept. All rows with the same CDR3 protein become a single entry with the most common DNA and genes. The authors' filters were not applied to this entry. The sample table lists about 220,000 distinct CDR3 sequences, 6% to 8.5% of them with a count of one. 13% to 15% of the sample rests with the top ten. A distance of 5 bases separates the germline ends of V and J, which lose 2 bases and 6 bases respectively. For CDR1 and CDR2, the germline V gene lists LGHNA and YNFKEQ. Inclusive of the bounding cysteine and phenylalanine, the CDR3 is 13 residues long. Only CDR3 DNA is held: 39 bases, read in frame from base 1.

A note on this clonotype: Its antigen remains undetermined. The input lacks base qualities; no much larger clone sits a single base away.

This TCR was recovered from a male donor with ankylosing spondylitis. The V and J segments used are TRBV4-2 and TRBJ1-6, with no D gene named confidently. Material: blood, either unsorted or a sorted T cell fraction (not recorded which). The bases read TGTGCCAGCAGCCAAAATCTTAATTCACCCCTCCACTTT. Its coded protein is CASSQNLNSPLHF.